Following are 18 T cell receptor beta chains from one sample sequenced in a study of regulatory T cells in long-lasting Graves disease (TCRdb year 2021). The meaning of the sample's time point label: newly diagnosed GD, antithyroid drugs for less than 3 months. For both TCR sequencing and RNA sequencing, RNA was extracted from PBMCs using TRIzol. Library preparation was by multiplex PCR. The sequencer listed for this sample is Illumina HiSeq 4000. To build TCR beta libraries, CDR3 regions were amplified by Arm-PCR using iRepertoire HTBI primers. Clones were called with MiXCR by TCRdb after fastp trimmed the public reads at Q25, and only in-frame beta chains were retained. Entries are consolidated by CDR3 protein sequence, retaining the most common genes and DNA. This sample comprises under 800,000 distinct CDR3 sequences, around 17% of them detected only once. The biggest ten clones account for 15% to 20% of the sample.

The same data also went into a second study, on T cells in Graves' hyperthyroidism and ophthalmopathy.

The source was peripheral blood mononuclear cells (PBMCs), collected at new diagnosis, from a patient treated with antithyroid drugs. These TCRs come from a woman aged 25-40 years with Graves disease. Donor details come from another sample of the same person, matched by shared clones.

This clonotype occurred many times. The V call is TRBV10-2, the J call TRBJ2-5; D not certain. The CDR3 runs to 15 residues. Trimming removed 6 bases from V and 1 base from J, with 15 bases in between. Germline V lookup: CDR1 WSHSY, CDR2 SAAADI. The CDR3 DNA is TGCGCCAGCAGCGATCTCTCGACGATCCAAGAGACCCAGTACTTC. Translation gives CASSDLSTIQETQYF.

The rearrangement links TRBV10-3 to TRBJ1-2; 7 bases line up with TRBD1. The germline gives CDR1 ENHRY, CDR2 SYGVKD. The V and J ends lost 6 bases and 6 bases, in that order; junction bases with no gene match: 4. The CDR3 has 12 amino acids. The CDR3: CAISQTGNGYTF. In nucleotides, the CDR3 is TGTGCCATCAGCCAGACAGGGAATGGCTACACCTTC.

The V and J genes are TRBV28 and TRBJ2-3; D is possibly TRBD2 (5 bases). The last part of the DNA fits TRBJ2-5 better; the J call may be wrong. The CDR3 has 13 amino acids. Germline-derived CDR1 and CDR2 are MDHEN and SYDVKM. For the CDR3, the DNA is TGTGCCAGCAGTCTGAGGGAATGGGAGACCCAGTACTTC. Residues: CASSLREWETQYF.

The V gene is TRBV28, the J gene TRBJ1-2; no firm D call. Trimming removed 6 bases at V and 8 bases at J, with 22 bases between. The CDR3 covers 15 residues. CDR1 and CDR2 (germline): MDHEN, SYDVKM. The CDR3 DNA follows: TGTGCCAGCAGCCGTTCCCGCATGGGGTTAGGAGGCTACACCTTC. Its protein is CASSRSRMGLGGYTF.

This clonotype was counted between two and nine times. CDR3 bases: TGTGCCAGCAGCACTCGGGACAGGGCTGAAGCTTTCTTT. It yields the protein CASSTRDRAEAFF. This sequence joins TRBV5-4 and TRBJ1-1; 9 bases are shared with TRBD1. The V and J ends lost 4 bases and 6 bases, in that order; junction bases with no gene match: 4. The CDR3 is 13 residues long. CDR1 SGHNT and CDR2 YYREEE come from the germline V gene (reference sequence).

This clonotype has just a few counts. This rearrangement joins TRBV7-9 to TRBJ2-3; D call uncertain. V lost 3 bases to trimming and J lost 8 bases, with 9 bases between them. Germline V lookup: CDR1 SEHNR, CDR2 FQNEAQ (reference sequence). The CDR3 has 12 residues. The CDR3 protein is CASSFSEITQYF. CDR3 nucleotide sequence: TGTGCCAGCAGCTTCAGCGAGATTACGCAGTATTTT.

A word on this clonotype: Just one base apart from a much larger clone, this may be a read error. The V gene is TRBV27, the J gene TRBJ1-2; no clear D. CDR1 and CDR2 from the germline V gene are MNHEY and SMNVEV (reference sequence). Trimming cost V 5 bases and J 7 bases, with 11 bases left between them. The CDR3 is 12 residues long. The CDR3 reads CASSGPGCGYTF. The CDR3 bases are TGTGCCAGCAGTGGCCCGGGGTGTGGCTACACCTTC.

This clonotype was counted only a few times. V gene TRBV7-6 combines with J gene TRBJ1-1; 10 bases are a match to TRBD1. The CDR3 extends over 15 amino acids. With 4 bases clipped from V and 2 bases from J, the junction kept 4 bases outside the gene matches. Germline CDR1 reads SGHVS; CDR2 reads FNYEAQ. In DNA form, the CDR3 reads TGTGCCAGCAGCTCCCGACAGGGGGCCAACACTGAAGCTTTCTTT. Residues: CASSSRQGANTEAFF.

The sample holds many counts of this clonotype. The chain links TRBV6-5 to TRBJ1-2; D not certain. V was trimmed by 0 bases and J by 7 bases, leaving 12 bases between them. The CDR3 covers 14 residues. Germline loops: CDR1 MNHEY, CDR2 SVGAGI. The CDR3 DNA reads TGTGCCAGCAGTTACTCGGGCATTTACTCTGGCTACACCTTC. Translated: CASSYSGIYSGYTF.

About this clonotype: A read error is possible here, since a much larger clone lies one base away. The chain recombines TRBV7-9 with TRBJ1-1; D ambiguous. Per the germline V gene, CDR1 is SEHNR and CDR2 is FQNEAQ (reference sequence). V lost 2 bases, J lost 0 bases, and 10 bases lay in between. CDR3 length: 15 amino acids. CDR3 region: CASSLLAALNTEAFF. CDR3 DNA: TGTGCCAGCAGCTTATTGGCAGCACTGAACACTGAAGCTTTCTTT.

This clonotype occurred many times. CDR3 sequence reads: CASSQTSGAYNEQFF. The CDR3 DNA follows: TGTGCCAGCAGCCAGACTAGCGGAGCCTACAATGAGCAGTTCTTC. The chain joins TRBV9 to TRBJ2-1, with 9 bases matching TRBD2. V shed 4 bases, J shed 2 bases, and the junction held 4 bases outside the gene matches. The CDR3 sequence is 15 residues long. The germline CDR1 and CDR2 sequences are SGDLS and YYNGEE. The full variable domain, in which reference TRBV9 and TRBJ2-1 provide the parts outside the CDR3, is DSGVTQTPKHLITATGQRVTLRCSPRSGDLSVYWYQQSLDQGLQFLIQYYNGEERAKGNILERFSAQQFPDLHSELNLSSLELGDSALYFCASSQTSGAYNEQFFGPGTRLTVL.

V usage is TRBV5-1 and J usage is TRBJ2-7, with 8 nucleotides matching TRBD1. CDR3 length equals 14 residues. V lost 6 bases and J lost 3; bases outside the gene matches: 8. CDR1 SGHRS and CDR2 YFSETQ come from the germline V gene. CDR3 DNA sequence: TGCGCCAGCACTTCCTTCGGACAGGGCTACGAGCAGTACTTC. The encoded protein is CASTSFGQGYEQYF.

The chain has TRBV6-1 and TRBJ2-2, with 13 bases aligning to TRBD2. The germline V gene encodes CDR1 MNHNS and CDR2 SASEGT. Germline trimming cut 10 bases from V and 4 bases from J; bases unmatched to any gene: 12. There are 17 residues in the CDR3. The CDR3 region has the DNA TGTGCCACAGGGGTAGGACTAGCGGGAGTTAGCACCGGGGAGCTGTTTTTT. Encoded protein: CATGVGLAGVSTGELFF.

The chain combines TRBV29-1 with TRBJ2-7; possibly TRBD1 for D (5 bases). The V and J ends lost 4 bases and 0 bases respectively, with 10 bases between them. CDR1 and CDR2 from the germline V gene are SQVTM and ANQGSEA. The CDR3 is 13 residues long. Here the CDR3 DNA reads TGCAGCGTTGGGCAGGGCAGCTCCTACGAGCAGTACTTC. Its protein product is CSVGQGSSYEQYF.

This CDR3 reads CAISEPSAGSYNEQFF. DNA for the CDR3: TGTGCCATCAGTGAGCCCTCGGCGGGCTCCTACAATGAGCAGTTCTTC. The chain joins TRBV10-3 to TRBJ2-1, with D maybe TRBD2 (5 bases). CDR1 and CDR2 from the germline V gene are ENHRY and SYGVKD. V shed 2 bases and J shed 0 bases, with 11 bases lying between them. The CDR3 has 16 amino acids.

This clonotype was recorded at least ten times. The rearrangement uses TRBV28 and TRBJ2-3; 9 positions match TRBD2. The CDR3 is 14 residues long. Germline V CDR1 and CDR2: MDHEN, SYDVKM. V dropped 5 bases and J dropped 7; count of bases not matched to a gene: 7. As DNA, the CDR3 is TGTGCCAGCAGTGAGGGACTAGCCCCATATACGCAGTATTTT. It specifies CASSEGLAPYTQYF.

There are a few counts of this clonotype. The chain has TRBV14 and TRBJ2-7; 8 positions agree with TRBD1. V gave up 1 base and J gave up 2 bases; unmatched junction bases: 10. This CDR3 is built from 17 residues. Germline CDR1 and CDR2: SGHDN and FVKESK. CDR3 region: CASSQGRMQGAPYEQYF. CDR3 nucleotide sequence: TGTGCCAGCAGCCAAGGTAGGATGCAGGGGGCGCCCTACGAGCAGTACTTC.

This clonotype was counted ten times or more. This sequence joins TRBV15 and TRBJ2-2; no reliable D call. Germline CDR1 is LNHNV and CDR2 is YYDKDF (reference sequence). CDR3 length: 16 amino acids. The germline V and J ends were trimmed by 5 bases and 0 bases, with 13 bases remaining between them. The CDR3 here is CATSPISAANTGELFF. CDR3 in DNA: TGTGCCACCAGCCCTATTTCGGCGGCGAACACCGGGGAGCTGTTTTTT.